This T cell receptor (beta chain) was sequenced during a study of tumor and adjacent non-tumor tissue in lung cancer. To note about this clonotype: As yet, its antigen is unknown. It is unclear where the CDR3 begins or ends on the DNA, so no DNA is shown, and the CDR3 is as TCRdb lists it.

The library came from three nested PCR rounds adapted from ARM-PCR protocols. TCRdb processed the multiplex PCR reads anew with MiXCR; each CDR3 protein has one entry. The data show approximately 53,000 distinct CDR3 sequences, with 60% to 80% seen just once and roughly a quarter held by the top ten. No cell sorting was done before RNA was extracted from the tissue. Distant lung tissue was collected more than 3 cm away from the tumor edge. Newly diagnosed lung cancer patients had thoracic surgery in China, August–late 2014, without prior chemotherapy. Study-level findings and limits: Tumor repertoires had a smaller top 100 clone share than normal lung.

The sequence came from a woman aged 60-70 years with non-small cell lung cancer. Material: distant non-tumor lung tissue.

The CDR3 protein is CSVAQGLESYGCTF. V usage is TRBV29-1 and J usage is TRBJ1-2; whether TRBD1, the table's D call, matches the DNA was not checked. Germline assignment: CDR1 SQVTM and CDR2 ANQGSEA. The CDR3 adds up to 14 amino acids, both ends counted.